Below are 25 T cell receptor beta chains sequenced from a single sample in a study of blood T cell repertoires in COVID-19. Repertoires were generated with immunoSEQ multiplex PCR, while TCRdb's copy carries only in-frame clones and drops some. The sample holds roughly 90,000 clones, roughly 89% seen once. Sample: peripheral blood. Receptor source: a woman older than 75 with active COVID-19.

The chain links TRBV7-6 to TRBJ1-5, with 7 bases lining up with TRBD1. This CDR3 has 16 residues. V trimming: 5 bases; J trimming: 4 bases; junction bases outside the gene matches: 11. Germline-derived CDR1 and CDR2 are SGHVS and FNYEAQ. CDR3 nucleotides: TGTGCCAGCAGCGCCTATTTGACAGGGTGGAATCAGCCCCAGCATTTT. This sequence encodes CASSAYLTGWNQPQHF.

The rearrangement uses TRBV6-2 or TRBV6-3 and TRBJ2-1, with TRBD1 identical over 8 bases. Germline V CDR1 and CDR2: MNHEY, SVGEGT. This CDR3 contains 16 residues. V gave up 6 bases and J gave up 5 bases; unmatched junction bases: 12. The CDR3 loop is CASSLPRDRLHNEQFF. CDR3 sequence (DNA): TGTGCCAGCAGCCTCCCCCGGGACAGGCTCCACAATGAGCAGTTCTTC.

This chain uses TRBV18 with TRBJ1-2; 7 positions agree with TRBD1. Germline V gives CDR1 KGHSH, CDR2 LQKENI. The CDR3 has 15 residues. V dropped 5 bases and J dropped 7; count of bases not matched to a gene: 13. DNA for the CDR3: TGTGCCAGCTCAACTCAGGGGGGAGCAGCTCCTGGCTACACCTTC. It specifies CASSTQGGAAPGYTF. Supplemented by reference TRBV18 and TRBJ1-2, the full variable domain reads NAGVMQNPRHLVRRRGQEARLRCSPMKGHSHVYWYRQLPEEGLKFMVYLQKENIIDESGMPKERFSAEFPKEGPSILRIQQVVRGDSAAYFCASSTQGGAAPGYTFGSGTRLTVV.

V gene TRBV20-1 combines with J gene TRBJ2-3, with a possible D match to TRBD2 (5 bases). The CDR3 contains 12 residues. Germline-derived CDR1 and CDR2 are DFQATT and SNEGSKA (reference sequence). Deletions cut 3 bases from V and 10 bases from J, with 14 bases between. The CDR3 loop is CSASFAGGPQYF. CDR3 bases: TGCAGTGCTAGTTTCGCGGGCGGGCCGCAGTATTTT.

The chain carries TRBV18 and TRBJ2-3; 8 nucleotides line up with TRBD2. Trimming removed 4 bases from V and 0 bases from J; junction bases left unmatched: 3. CDR3 length: 15 residues. Germline CDR1 is KGHSH and CDR2 is LQKENI. CDR3 in DNA: TGTGCCAGCTCACTTGCGGGAGGAAGCACAGATACGCAGTATTTT. Protein product: CASSLAGGSTDTQYF.

The chain carries TRBV18 and TRBJ1-1, with TRBD1 matching over 9 bases. This CDR3 spans 15 amino acids. With V trimmed by 1 base and J by 5 bases, 5 bases remained unmatched. Looked up from germline, CDR1 is KGHSH and CDR2 is LQKENI. Written as DNA, the CDR3 is TGTGCCAGCTCACCACAACAGGGGGCTAGGACTGAAGCTTTCTTT. Protein product: CASSPQQGARTEAFF. Together with reference TRBV18 and TRBJ1-1, the CDR3 gives the full variable domain: NAGVMQNPRHLVRRRGQEARLRCSPMKGHSHVYWYRQLPEEGLKFMVYLQKENIIDESGMPKERFSAEFPKEGPSILRIQQVVRGDSAAYFCASSPQQGARTEAFFGQGTRLTVV.

The chain uses TRBV9 and TRBJ1-4; 8 bases align to TRBD1. Germline CDR1 reads SGDLS; CDR2 reads YYNGEE. The CDR3 spans 14 residues. Losses at the gene ends were 4 bases for V and 2 bases for J; bases not matched to a gene: 1. CDR3 in DNA: TGTGCCAGCAGCCGACAGGGGACTAATGAAAAACTGTTTTTT. Its translation is CASSRQGTNEKLFF.

The chain employs TRBV7-9 and TRBJ2-7; D unresolved. Trimming shortened V by 2 bases and J by 4 bases, and 6 bases separated the two germline ends. This CDR3 is 12 amino acids long. CDR1 and CDR2 from the germline V gene are SEHNR and FQNEAQ (reference sequence). CDR3 DNA sequence: TGTGCCAGCAGCTTATCTCGGTACGAGCAGTACTTC. Protein product: CASSLSRYEQYF.

V is TRBV30 and J is TRBJ2-7; TRBD1 might be the D (5 bases). CDR1 and CDR2 (germline): GTSNPN, SVGIG (reference sequence). This CDR3 region has 12 residues. V gave up 4 bases and J gave up 4 bases, with 11 bases separating them. CDR3 nucleotide sequence: TGTGCCTGGACGCTAACAGGTTACGAGCAGTACTTC. Protein product: CAWTLTGYEQYF.

In its sample, this clone was seen a few times. The chain recombines TRBV2 with TRBJ2-2; 9 bases line up with TRBD2. The CDR3 consists of 15 residues. Trimming took 6 bases from V and 0 from J; bases not matched to a gene: 2. The germline CDR1 and CDR2 sequences are SNHLY and FYNNEI. The CDR3 spells CASREREANTGELFF. CDR3 coding DNA: TGTGCCAGCAGGGAGCGGGAGGCGAACACCGGGGAGCTGTTTTTT.

The CDR3 DNA reads as TGTGCCAGCAGTGAAGCAACCGGGAGTCCCGGGGGGCAGTTCTTC. Translated: CASSEATGSPGGQFF. The chain employs TRBV2 and TRBJ2-1, with D maybe TRBD2 (6 bases). There are 15 residues in the CDR3. Looked up from germline, CDR1 is SNHLY and CDR2 is FYNNEI. The V gene lost 0 bases and the J gene lost 12 bases, with 18 bases spanning the gap.

For this clone: The missing conserved phenylalanine or tryptophan at the end of this CDR3 makes a read error likely. No DNA is shown, since the ends of the CDR3 on it are uncertain; the CDR3 is the one TCRdb lists. This chain links TRBV6-4 with TRBJ2-3; the table gives TRBD2 as D, unverified against the DNA. Germline assignment: CDR1 MRHNA and CDR2 SNTAGT. Ends included, the CDR3 has 10 residues. CDR3 amino acids: CATRYGREGC.

Turning to this clone: At one of its ends the junction is not consistent with the germline gene, which may arise from a read error. V gene TRBV7-7 combines with J gene TRBJ2-5; 9 bases fit TRBD1. The CDR3 loop spans 18 amino acids. Germline lookup yields CDR1 SSHAT and CDR2 FNYEAQ (reference sequence). CDR3 loop: CASSLGWTGVGTRETQYF. The DNA for the CDR3 is TGTGCTAGCAGCTTAGGGTGGACAGGGGTGGGGACTCGGGAGACCCAGTACTTC.

This chain connects TRBV7-8 to TRBJ1-6; D remains ambiguous. V lost 6 bases to trimming and J lost 5 bases, with 11 bases between them. The germline gives CDR1 SGHVS, CDR2 FQNEAQ. The CDR3 consists of 14 residues. The CDR3 loop is CASSTGRDNSPLHF. The CDR3 region has the DNA TGTGCCAGCAGTACGGGGAGAGATAATTCACCCCTCCACTTT. Together with reference TRBV7-8 and TRBJ1-6, the CDR3 gives the full variable domain: GAGVSQSPRYKVAKRGQDVALRCDPISGHVSLFWYQQALGQGPEFLTYFQNEAQLDKSGLPSDRFFAERPEGSVSTLKIQRTQQEDSAVYLCASSTGRDNSPLHFGNGTRLTVT.

This clone was recorded only once. The chain couples TRBV18 to TRBJ2-7, with 7 bases matching TRBD1. Trimming took 3 bases from V and 2 from J; bases not matched to a gene: 16. CDR1 is KGHSH, CDR2 LQKENI, per germline. This CDR3 region has 18 residues. Here the CDR3 reads CASSPTGNTGTLPYEQYF. The CDR3 nucleotides are TGTGCCAGCTCACCGACAGGGAACACAGGGACACTCCCCTACGAGCAGTACTTC. The full variable domain, its missing parts supplied by reference TRBV18 and TRBJ2-7, is NAGVMQNPRHLVRRRGQEARLRCSPMKGHSHVYWYRQLPEEGLKFMVYLQKENIIDESGMPKERFSAEFPKEGPSILRIQQVVRGDSAAYFCASSPTGNTGTLPYEQYFGPGTRLTVT.

The gene calls are TRBV10-3 and TRBJ2-7; TRBD1 is a possible D gene (6 bases). Trimming removed 4 bases at V and 2 bases at J, with 21 bases between. This CDR3 has 17 residues. Per germline, CDR1 ENHRY and CDR2 SYGVKD. The CDR3 is CAISVPTGGQGPYEQYF. CDR3 nucleotide sequence: TGTGCCATCAGTGTACCGACGGGTGGGCAGGGGCCCTACGAGCAGTACTTC.

V gene TRBV18 combines with J gene TRBJ2-2; D possibly corresponds to TRBD2 (5 bases). V shed 3 bases and J shed 2 bases, with 10 bases lying between them. This CDR3 region has 15 residues. CDR1 is KGHSH, CDR2 LQKENI, per germline. CDR3 nucleotide sequence: TGTGCCAGCTCACCGTTGGGAGAAAACACCGGGGAGCTGTTTTTT. Protein product: CASSPLGENTGELFF.

This rearrangement joins TRBV18 to TRBJ2-6; maybe TRBD1 (6 bases). The ends were cut back, 5 bases at V and 4 bases at J, with 24 bases in the middle. The CDR3 is 19 residues long. Germline CDR1 KGHSH, CDR2 LQKENI. The CDR3 nucleotides are TGTGCCAGCTCAACCTTACGGCCCGGACAGCAAGTCGGGGCCAACGTCCTGACTTTC. Translation: CASSTLRPGQQVGANVLTF.

The gene calls are TRBV9 and TRBJ2-1, with 9 positions matching TRBD2. After removal of 3 bases from V and 9 bases from J, the junction contained 19 bases not matched to a gene. CDR1 is SGDLS, CDR2 YYNGEE, per germline. The CDR3 totals 18 residues. CDR3 sequence (DNA): TGTGCCAGCAGCGCCAACCCGTCTAAAGGGACTAGCTATAGTGAGCAGTTCTTC. Translating it yields CASSANPSKGTSYSEQFF. Using reference TRBV9 and TRBJ2-1 for the parts outside the CDR3, the full variable domain is DSGVTQTPKHLITATGQRVTLRCSPRSGDLSVYWYQQSLDQGLQFLIQYYNGEERAKGNILERFSAQQFPDLHSELNLSSLELGDSALYFCASSANPSKGTSYSEQFFGPGTRLTVL.

The rearrangement uses TRBV4-3 and TRBJ2-7; possibly TRBD2 for D (6 bases). CDR1 and CDR2 (germline): LGHNA, YSLEER. The CDR3 loop spans 15 amino acids. With 0 bases removed from V and 5 bases from J, the gap between germline ends came to 14 bases. Here the CDR3 DNA reads TGCGCCAGCAGCCAAGATGGGTTGGGCGGGGACGAGCAGTACTTC. Translating it yields CASSQDGLGGDEQYF.

V usage is TRBV2 and J usage is TRBJ2-3; 12 nucleotides line up with TRBD2. V was pared by 0 bases and J by 2 bases, with 3 bases of the junction left unmatched. In germline, CDR1 is SNHLY, CDR2 FYNNEI. The CDR3 loop spans 17 amino acids. CDR3 in amino acids: CASSEARTSGATDTQYF. CDR3 nucleotide sequence: TGTGCCAGCAGTGAAGCTCGGACTAGCGGGGCCACAGATACGCAGTATTTT.

The genes are TRBV5-1 and TRBJ2-7; weak D call: TRBD2 (5 bases). The germline V gene has CDR1 SGHRS and CDR2 YFSETQ. This CDR3 spans 16 amino acids. V lost 4 bases and J 6 bases, leaving 23 bases between the germline ends. CDR3 sequence (DNA): TGCGCCAGCAGCCTCTCCGTCAGTGGAGGCTTCGGCGAGCAGTACTTC. Residues: CASSLSVSGGFGEQYF. The complete variable domain, with remaining parts taken from reference TRBV5-1 and TRBJ2-7, reads KAGVTQTPRYLIKTRGQQVTLSCSPISGHRSVSWYQQTPGQGLQFLFEYFSETQRNKGNFPGRFSGRQFSNSRSEMNVSTLELGDSALYLCASSLSVSGGFGEQYFGPGTRLTVT.

This clone showed up just once. The rearrangement uses TRBV28 and TRBJ2-1, with TRBD2 identical over 7 bases. CDR1 and CDR2 from the germline V gene are MDHEN and SYDVKM. The CDR3 length is 16 residues. With V trimmed by 2 bases and J by 0 bases, 4 bases remained unmatched. CDR3 amino acids: CASSLVGGSSYNEQFF. In nucleotides, the CDR3 is TGTGCCAGCAGTTTAGTCGGCGGGAGCTCCTACAATGAGCAGTTCTTC.

This rearrangement joins TRBV7-2 to TRBJ2-4, with TRBD2 identical over 12 bases. Looked up from germline, CDR1 is SGHTA and CDR2 is FQGNSA. V lost 2 bases, J lost 8 bases, and 7 bases stayed unmatched. The CDR3 totals 16 residues. The CDR3 bases are TGTGCCAGCAGCTTACACCTAGCGGGAGGGGATGACATTCAGTACTTC. It translates to CASSLHLAGGDDIQYF.

The chain is built from TRBV7-2 and TRBJ1-6, with D perhaps TRBD1 (5 bases). The CDR3 runs 14 residues. Trimming stripped 5 bases from V and 7 bases from J, with 12 bases between. In germline, CDR1 is SGHTA, CDR2 FQGNSA. CDR3 bases: TGTGCCAGCAGCGGAAGTGGGGCAAATTCACCCCTCCACTTT. Translation: CASSGSGANSPLHF. Complete variable domain (other parts from reference TRBV7-2 and TRBJ1-6): GAGVSQSPSNKVTEKGKDVELRCDPISGHTALYWYRQSLGQGLEFLIYFQGNSAPDKSGLPSDRFSAERTGGSVSTLTIQRTQQEDSAVYLCASSGSGANSPLHFGNGTRLTVT.